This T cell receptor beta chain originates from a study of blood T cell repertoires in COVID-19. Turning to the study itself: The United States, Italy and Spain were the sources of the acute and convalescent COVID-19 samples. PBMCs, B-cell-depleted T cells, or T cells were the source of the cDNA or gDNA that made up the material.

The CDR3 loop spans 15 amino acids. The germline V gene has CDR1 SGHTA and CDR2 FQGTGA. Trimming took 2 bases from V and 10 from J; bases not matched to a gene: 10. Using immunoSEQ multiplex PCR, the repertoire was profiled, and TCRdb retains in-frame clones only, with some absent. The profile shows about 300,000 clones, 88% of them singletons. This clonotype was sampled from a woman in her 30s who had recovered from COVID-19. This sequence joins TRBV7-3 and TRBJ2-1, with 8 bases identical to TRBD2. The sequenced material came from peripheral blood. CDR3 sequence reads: CASSLPSGGPEEQFF. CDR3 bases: TGTGCCAGCAGCTTACCCAGCGGGGGACCCGAGGAGCAGTTCTTC.